This T cell receptor (beta chain) is drawn from a study of blood T cell repertoires in COVID-19. Germline CDR1 is SQVTM and CDR2 is ANQGSEA. With 2 bases clipped from V and 4 bases from J, the junction kept 7 bases outside the gene matches. The CDR3 runs to 14 residues. Assay used: immunoSEQ multiplex PCR; TCRdb lists only in-frame clones, some missing. The profile shows approximately 270,000 clones, around 85% of them singletons. The sample taken for sequencing was peripheral blood. The TCR comes from a human donor with COVID-19, enrolled during active disease. The donor label of this sample is uncertain. The chain has TRBV29-1 and TRBJ1-1, with 7 bases aligning to TRBD1. The CDR3 DNA is TGCAGCGTTGAACAGGGGGTTCGGTTCACTGAAGCTTTCTTT. Translated: CSVEQGVRFTEAFF.